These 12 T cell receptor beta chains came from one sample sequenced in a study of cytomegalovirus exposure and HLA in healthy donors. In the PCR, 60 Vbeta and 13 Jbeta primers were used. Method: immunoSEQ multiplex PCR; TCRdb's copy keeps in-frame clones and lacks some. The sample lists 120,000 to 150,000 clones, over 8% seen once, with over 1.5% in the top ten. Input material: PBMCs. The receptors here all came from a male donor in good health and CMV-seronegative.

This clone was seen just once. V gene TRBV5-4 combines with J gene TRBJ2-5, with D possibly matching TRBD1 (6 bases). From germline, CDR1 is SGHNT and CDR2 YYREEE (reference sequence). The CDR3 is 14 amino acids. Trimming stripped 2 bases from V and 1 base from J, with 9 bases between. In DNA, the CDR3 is TGTGCCAGCAGCTTAGACAGGTTCCAAGAGACCCAGTACTTC. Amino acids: CASSLDRFQETQYF.

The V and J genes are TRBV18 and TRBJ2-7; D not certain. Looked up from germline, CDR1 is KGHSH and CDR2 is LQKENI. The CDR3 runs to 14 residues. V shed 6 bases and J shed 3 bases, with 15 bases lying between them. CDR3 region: CASSYGEALYEQYF. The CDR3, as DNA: TGTGCCAGCTCTTACGGAGAGGCCCTCTACGAGCAGTACTTC.

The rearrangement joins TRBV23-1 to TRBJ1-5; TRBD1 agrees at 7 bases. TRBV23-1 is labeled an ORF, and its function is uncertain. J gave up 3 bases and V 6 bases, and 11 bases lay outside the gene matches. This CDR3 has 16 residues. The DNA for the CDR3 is TGCGCCAGCAGCGACAGGGAGAGGTTTAACAATCAGCCCCAGCATTTT. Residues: CASSDRERFNNQPQHF.

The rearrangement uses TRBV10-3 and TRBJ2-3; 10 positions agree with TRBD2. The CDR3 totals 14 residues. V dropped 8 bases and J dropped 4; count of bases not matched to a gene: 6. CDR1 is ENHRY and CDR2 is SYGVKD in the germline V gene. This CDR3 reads CAIRASGSSDTQYF. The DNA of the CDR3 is TGTGCCATCCGGGCTAGCGGGAGTTCAGATACGCAGTATTTT.

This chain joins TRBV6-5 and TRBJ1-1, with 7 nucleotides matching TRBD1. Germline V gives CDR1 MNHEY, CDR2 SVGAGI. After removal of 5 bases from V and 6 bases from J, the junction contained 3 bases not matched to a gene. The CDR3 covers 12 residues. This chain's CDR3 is CASSPTGSEAFF. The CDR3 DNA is TGTGCCAGCAGTCCGACAGGGTCTGAAGCTTTCTTT.

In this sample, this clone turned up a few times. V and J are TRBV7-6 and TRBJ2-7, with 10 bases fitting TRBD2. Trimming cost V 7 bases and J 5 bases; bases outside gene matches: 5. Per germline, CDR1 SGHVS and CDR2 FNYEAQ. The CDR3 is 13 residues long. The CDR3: CASTGLAGDEQYF. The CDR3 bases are TGTGCCAGCACGGGGCTAGCGGGAGACGAGCAGTACTTC.

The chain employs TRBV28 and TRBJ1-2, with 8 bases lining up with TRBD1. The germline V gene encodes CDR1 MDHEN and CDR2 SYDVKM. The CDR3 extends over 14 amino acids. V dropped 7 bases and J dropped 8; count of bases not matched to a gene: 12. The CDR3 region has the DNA TGTGCCAGCAAAACGGCAGGGGGCGCGTTGGGCTACACCTTC. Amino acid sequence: CASKTAGGALGYTF.

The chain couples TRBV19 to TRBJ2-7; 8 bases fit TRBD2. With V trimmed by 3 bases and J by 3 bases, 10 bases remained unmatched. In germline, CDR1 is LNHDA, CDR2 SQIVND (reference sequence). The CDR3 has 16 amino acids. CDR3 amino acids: CASSMAGGLGGYEQYF. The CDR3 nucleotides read TGTGCCAGTAGTATGGCGGGAGGCCTCGGGGGCTACGAGCAGTACTTC.

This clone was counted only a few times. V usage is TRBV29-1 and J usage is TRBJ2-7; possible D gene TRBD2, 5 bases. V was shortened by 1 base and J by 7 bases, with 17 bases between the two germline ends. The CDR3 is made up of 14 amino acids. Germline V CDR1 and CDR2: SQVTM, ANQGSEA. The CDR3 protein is CSVEGGSRAGEQYF. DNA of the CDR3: TGCAGCGTTGAAGGAGGATCAAGGGCGGGTGAGCAGTACTTC.

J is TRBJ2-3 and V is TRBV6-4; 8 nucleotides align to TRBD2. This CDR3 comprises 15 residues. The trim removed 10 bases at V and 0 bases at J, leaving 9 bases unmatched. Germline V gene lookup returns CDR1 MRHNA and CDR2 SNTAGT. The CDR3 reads CATKHSGRSTDTQYF. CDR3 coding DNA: TGTGCCACCAAACACAGCGGGAGAAGCACAGATACGCAGTATTTT.

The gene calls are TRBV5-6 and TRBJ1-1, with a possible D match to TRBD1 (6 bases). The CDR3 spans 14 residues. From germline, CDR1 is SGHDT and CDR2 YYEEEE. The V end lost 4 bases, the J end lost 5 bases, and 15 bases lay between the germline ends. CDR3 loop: CASSPQGRGTEAFF. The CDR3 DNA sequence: TGTGCCAGCAGCCCTCAGGGGCGTGGGACTGAAGCTTTCTTT.

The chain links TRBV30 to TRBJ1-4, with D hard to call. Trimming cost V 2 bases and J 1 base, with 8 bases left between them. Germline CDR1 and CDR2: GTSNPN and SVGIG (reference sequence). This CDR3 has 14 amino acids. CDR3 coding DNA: TGTGCCTGGAGTAGGAGTGTAACTAATGAAAAACTGTTTTTT. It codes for CAWSRSVTNEKLFF.